The rows below give T cell receptor beta chains drawn from one sample of a study of cytomegalovirus exposure and HLA in healthy donors. Profiled with immunoSEQ multiplex PCR; TCRdb holds only in-frame clones, not every one. In all, the sample yields 100,000 to 150,000 clones. Sequenced: PBMCs. These receptors were obtained from a man aged 18 to 29 in good health and CMV-seronegative. Each CDR3 is given with its conserved first and last residue. Fields, in order: CDR3 protein, CDR3 DNA, CDR3 length, D gene, V gene, J gene. A D gene is named only where the DNA matches it firmly.

CAISTGQGGNTEAFF	TGTGCCATCAGTACCGGACAGGGGGGGAACACTGAAGCTTTCTTT	15	TRBD1	TRBV10-3	TRBJ1-1
CASSPWRDRNNEQFF	TGTGCCAGCTCACCATGGCGAGACAGAAACAATGAGCAGTTCTTC	15	-	TRBV18	TRBJ2-1
CASSPLGWGGNEKLFF	TGTGCCAGCAGCCCACTGGGGTGGGGGGGGAATGAAAAACTGTTTTTT	16	-	TRBV27	TRBJ1-4
CASSPSGQTNTEAFF	TGTGCCAGCTCACCATCGGGACAGACGAACACTGAAGCTTTCTTT	15	TRBD1	TRBV18	TRBJ1-1
CASSILGGGDYEQYF	TGTGCCAGTAGTATTCTGGGCGGGGGTGACTACGAGCAGTACTTC	15	TRBD2	TRBV19	TRBJ2-7
CASSAVRGEQYF	TGTGCCAGCTCAGCCGTCAGGGGGGAGCAGTACTTC	12	TRBD1	TRBV18	TRBJ2-7
CASSPTVGNQPQHF	TGTGCCAGCAGCCCCACTGTCGGCAATCAGCCCCAGCATTTT	14	-	TRBV6-5	TRBJ1-5
CASSRDWSSHEQYF	TGCGCCAGCAGCCGGGACTGGTCGTCCCACGAGCAGTACTTC	14	-	TRBV5-1	TRBJ2-7
CASSTSGSNEQYF	TGTGCCAGCTCAACTAGCGGGAGCAACGAGCAGTACTTC	13	TRBD2	TRBV18	TRBJ2-7
CASSTGELIYGYTF	TGCGCCAGCAGTACAGGGGAGTTAATCTATGGCTACACCTTC	14	TRBD1	TRBV5-1	TRBJ1-2
CASIPGGGKQPQHF	TGTGCCAGCATTCCCGGGGGGGGGAAGCAGCCCCAGCATTTT	14	-	TRBV6-6	TRBJ1-5
CASSPTGAGYTF	TGTGCCAGCTCACCGACAGGGGCGGGCTACACCTTC	12	TRBD1	TRBV18	TRBJ1-2
CASSLTGAGNFYEQYF	TGTGCCAGCAGCTTAACGGGAGCGGGTAATTTCTACGAGCAGTACTTC	16	-	TRBV4-2	TRBJ2-7
CASSPRGPTNEKLFF	TGTGCCAGCTCACCCCGAGGGCCAACTAATGAAAAACTGTTTTTT	15	-	TRBV18	TRBJ1-4
CAWSAPGQGNYEQYF	TGTGCCTGGAGTGCCCCGGGACAGGGTAACTACGAGCAGTACTTC	15	TRBD1	TRBV30	TRBJ2-7
CASSLTGDSYNEQFF	TGTGCCAGCAGCTTAACCGGAGACTCCTACAATGAGCAGTTCTTC	15	-	TRBV7-2	TRBJ2-1
CAISGAGGYEQYF	TGTGCCATCAGTGGGGCAGGGGGATACGAGCAGTACTTC	13	TRBD1	TRBV10-3	TRBJ2-7
CASSKTSGDTGELFF	TGCGCCAGCAGCAAGACTAGCGGGGATACCGGGGAGCTGTTTTTT	15	TRBD2	TRBV5-1	TRBJ2-2
CASSDGRLGFQETQYF	TGTGCCAGCAGTGATGGTCGACTAGGCTTCCAAGAGACCCAGTACTTC	16	-	TRBV2	TRBJ2-5
CASSVTSGGIPDTQYF	TGTGCCAGCAGCGTAACCAGCGGGGGGATCCCAGATACGCAGTATTTT	16	TRBD2	TRBV9	TRBJ2-3
CASSTPGQTPEQFF	TGTGCCAGTAGTACCCCCGGACAGACCCCTGAGCAGTTCTTC	14	-	TRBV19	TRBJ2-1
CASSFGTGRGEQYF	TGTGCCAGTAGTTTCGGGACAGGACGCGGGGAGCAGTACTTC	14	TRBD1	TRBV19	TRBJ2-7
CASSLYRGRENIQYF	TGTGCCAGCAGCTTATACAGGGGGAGGGAAAACATTCAGTACTTC	15	-	TRBV5-8	TRBJ2-4
CATSLTGRNTIYF	TGTGCCACCAGCCTAACGGGTCGAAACACCATATATTTT	13	-	TRBV15	TRBJ1-3
CASSTDRGRSNQPQHF	TGTGCCAGTAGTACGGACAGGGGGCGGTCTAATCAGCCCCAGCATTTT	16	TRBD1	TRBV19	TRBJ1-5
CASSSPGTVSYEQYF	TGTGCCAGCAGTTCCCCCGGGACAGTCTCCTACGAGCAGTACTTC	15	TRBD1	TRBV27	TRBJ2-7
CASCREEPQHF	TGTGCCAGCTGCCGGGAAGAGCCCCAGCATTTT	11	-	TRBV28	TRBJ1-5
CASSLGLNTEAFF	TGTGCCAGCAGCTTAGGGCTGAACACTGAAGCTTTCTTT	13	-	TRBV11-1	TRBJ1-1
CASSGEGKLFF	TGTGCCAGCAGCGGCGAGGGAAAACTGTTTTTT	11	-	TRBV7-9	TRBJ1-4
CASSSNPGGRLINTEAFF	TGCGCCAGCAGCTCTAACCCGGGAGGAAGACTCATCAACACTGAAGCTTTCTTT	18	-	TRBV5-1	TRBJ1-1
CASSSSGTSGNEQFF	TGCGCCAGCAGCTCCTCCGGCACTAGTGGCAATGAGCAGTTCTTC	15	-	TRBV5-1	TRBJ2-1
CASSPTGKGVIETQYF	TGTGCCAGCTCACCGACCGGAAAGGGGGTTATTGAGACCCAGTACTTC	16	-	TRBV18	TRBJ2-5
CASSPTARDQPQHF	TGTGCCAGCAGCCCCACAGCGAGGGATCAGCCCCAGCATTTT	14	-	TRBV7-9	TRBJ1-5
CASSLEMWGGNNSPLHF	TGTGCCAGCAGTTTAGAGATGTGGGGAGGAAATAATTCACCCCTCCACTTT	17	-	TRBV27	TRBJ1-6
CASSLDAGFYNEQFF	TGTGCCAGCAGCTTAGACGCAGGTTTTTACAATGAGCAGTTCTTC	15	-	TRBV11-2	TRBJ2-1
CASSGLTRQGELFF	TGTGCCAGCAGTGGACTAACTCGGCAGGGGGAGCTGTTTTTT	14	-	TRBV2	TRBJ2-2
CASTGQGFGQPQHF	TGTGCCAGCACAGGACAGGGGTTTGGTCAGCCCCAGCATTTT	14	TRBD1	TRBV6-1	TRBJ1-5
CATSRGPGGQPQHF	TGTGCCACCAGCCGGGGCCCAGGGGGTCAGCCCCAGCATTTT	14	TRBD1	TRBV15	TRBJ1-5
CASSLLAGGQETQYF	TGCGCCAGCAGCTTACTAGCGGGGGGGCAAGAGACCCAGTACTTC	15	TRBD2	TRBV5-1	TRBJ2-5
CASSLTQNQPQHF	TGCGCCAGCAGTTTAACACAAAATCAGCCCCAGCATTTT	13	-	TRBV28	TRBJ1-5
CASRTGSTGYTF	TGTGCCAGCAGGACAGGGAGTACTGGCTACACCTTC	12	TRBD1	TRBV6-5	TRBJ1-2
CASRHKTGVRTGELFF	TGTGCCAGCAGACATAAAACAGGGGTTCGCACCGGGGAGCTGTTTTTT	16	TRBD1	TRBV7-9	TRBJ2-2
CTSSQDRKREGNEQYF	TGCACCAGCAGCCAAGATCGAAAGCGGGAGGGCAATGAGCAGTACTTC	16	-	TRBV1	TRBJ2-7
CASSAGGNEQFF	TGTGCCAGCAGCGCAGGGGGCAATGAGCAGTTCTTC	12	TRBD1	TRBV7-3	TRBJ2-1